The T cell receptor (beta chain) under discussion was sequenced for a study of blood T cell repertoires in COVID-19. Across the whole study: Nucleic acid was either cDNA or gDNA, and it came from T cells, B-cell-depleted T cells, or PBMCs.

The repertoire was sequenced with immunoSEQ multiplex PCR; TCRdb's copy has only in-frame clones and lacks some. The table has approximately 270,000 clones, approximately 89% seen once. From germline, CDR1 is MNHEY and CDR2 SVGAGI. V trimming: 2 bases; J trimming: 9 bases; junction bases outside the gene matches: 7. The CDR3 spans 16 residues. Self-reported history from a screening survey and questionnaire set each donor's cohort. Recovery among Cohort 3 donors was established by two negative PCRs, clearance, or symptom resolution. The source is a woman in her sixties who had recovered from COVID-19. The sequencing input was PBMCs or T cells enriched from blood (not recorded which). This chain connects TRBV6-5 to TRBJ2-1, with 13 nucleotides matching TRBD2. The CDR3 region is CASSYLRTSGSIEQFF. CDR3 bases: TGTGCCAGCAGTTACCTCCGGACTAGCGGGAGCATTGAGCAGTTCTTC.